This entry lists 23 T cell receptor beta chains sequenced from one sample in a study of shared clonotypes between healthy human individuals. TCRdb's copy holds only in-frame clones and misses some; the assay was immunoSEQ multiplex PCR. Altogether approximately 500,000 clones are present, around 79% being singletons, with the ten largest covering around 13%. What was sequenced was PBMCs. The origin of the receptors is a woman between 35 and 50 years old in good health. Some clones in this sample may be carry-over from other donors' samples.

This sequence joins TRBV20-1 and TRBJ2-1; D not certain. The CDR3 has 11 amino acids. The ends were cut back, 2 bases at V and 13 bases at J, with 12 bases in the middle. Germline CDR1 and CDR2: DFQATT and SNEGSKA (reference sequence). The CDR3 DNA sequence: TGCAGTGCTAGACAGCTTCCGAACCAGTTCTTC. As protein: CSARQLPNQFF.

The rearrangement uses TRBV5-1 and TRBJ2-1; 12 positions match TRBD2. CDR1 is SGHRS and CDR2 is YFSETQ in the germline V gene. The V segment lost 5 bases and the J segment 8 bases; nucleotides outside the gene matches: 8. The CDR3 has 15 residues. This CDR3 reads CASSIRTSGIHEQFF. In nucleotides, the CDR3 is TGCGCCAGCAGTATAAGGACTAGCGGGATCCATGAGCAGTTCTTC. The full variable domain, its missing parts supplied by reference TRBV5-1 and TRBJ2-1, is KAGVTQTPRYLIKTRGQQVTLSCSPISGHRSVSWYQQTPGQGLQFLFEYFSETQRNKGNFPGRFSGRQFSNSRSEMNVSTLELGDSALYLCASSIRTSGIHEQFFGPGTRLTVL.

This sequence joins TRBV5-4 and TRBJ1-2; 9 bases are a match to TRBD1. Germline CDR1 and CDR2: SGHNT and YYREEE (reference sequence). The CDR3 sequence is 13 residues long. V shed 4 bases, J shed 7 bases, and the junction held 5 bases outside the gene matches. The CDR3 spells CASSPGQGSGYTF. The CDR3 region has the DNA TGTGCCAGCAGCCCGGGACAGGGATCTGGCTACACCTTC.

As to this clone: Given a much more abundant clone one base away, this may be a read error. The chain links TRBV5-5 to TRBJ2-2, with D unclear. Trimming took off 2 bases at V and 0 bases at J, with 5 bases between the two ends. The CDR3 has 14 amino acids. Per germline, CDR1 SGHKS and CDR2 YYEKEE (reference sequence). The CDR3 spells CASSLGPNTGELFF. CDR3 bases: TGTGCCAGCAGCTTAGGACCGAACACCGGGGAGCTGTTTTTT.

V gene TRBV6-6 combines with J gene TRBJ1-1; D perhaps matches TRBD1 (5 bases). CDR1 MNHNY and CDR2 SVGAGI come from the germline V gene (reference sequence). This CDR3 spans 13 amino acids. The germline V and J ends were trimmed by 2 bases and 8 bases, with 12 bases remaining between them. The CDR3 sequence: CASSYLGVGEAFF. Written as DNA, the CDR3 is TGTGCCAGCAGTTACCTGGGGGTCGGAGAAGCTTTCTTT.

This clone was counted only a few times. The genes are TRBV4-2 and TRBJ1-2; 10 nucleotides agree with TRBD1. Looked up from germline, CDR1 is LGHNA and CDR2 is YNFKEQ. This CDR3 spans 17 amino acids. V trimming: 0 bases; J trimming: 5 bases; junction bases outside the gene matches: 9. CDR3 in amino acids: CASSQDSTGTGVYGYTF. CDR3 bases: TGTGCCAGCAGCCAAGATTCCACCGGGACAGGGGTTTATGGCTACACCTTC.

The chain couples TRBV7-3 to TRBJ2-6; 10 bases are a match to TRBD1. CDR3 length: 16 amino acids. Germline-derived CDR1 and CDR2 are SGHTA and FQGTGA. Trimming at V came to 5 bases and at J to 0 bases, leaving 1 base not matched to a gene. In DNA, the CDR3 is TGTGCCAGCAGCGGGACAGGGGTCTCTGGGGCCAACGTCCTGACTTTC. It specifies CASSGTGVSGANVLTF.

The V gene is TRBV6-1, the J gene TRBJ1-4; D not resolved. Per germline, CDR1 MNHNS and CDR2 SASEGT. The CDR3 length is 14 residues. Trimming left V 8 bases short and J 1 base short, with 11 bases between. The CDR3 is CASGRGGTNEKLFF. CDR3 coding DNA: TGTGCCAGCGGGCGAGGAGGAACTAATGAAAAACTGTTTTTT.

This clone was seen a few times. DNA of the CDR3: TGTGCCAGCAGCCAAGCGACAGGAGATGGCGAAAAACTGTTTTTT. Its translation: CASSQATGDGEKLFF. The gene calls are TRBV7-6 and TRBJ1-4, with D tentatively TRBD1 (6 bases). This CDR3 has 15 residues. CDR1 is SGHVS and CDR2 is FNYEAQ in the germline V gene. The germline V and J ends were trimmed by 5 bases and 8 bases, with 18 bases remaining between them.

V gene TRBV14 combines with J gene TRBJ2-5; D is unclear. The CDR3 is 15 residues long. Germline values: CDR1 SGHDN, CDR2 FVKESK. V lost 0 bases and J 1 base, leaving 9 bases between the germline ends. The CDR3 coding sequence is TGTGCCAGCAGCCAAGAGGTGGCGGTCCAAGAGACCCAGTACTTC. This sequence encodes CASSQEVAVQETQYF.

The V call is TRBV11-1, the J call TRBJ2-7, with 11 bases that match TRBD2. The CDR3 extends over 15 amino acids. V lost 5 bases to trimming and J lost 2 bases; unmatched junction nucleotides: 5. Germline V gives CDR1 SGHAT, CDR2 FQDESV (reference sequence). CDR3 loop: CASSQLAGVTYEQYF. CDR3 sequence (DNA): TGTGCCAGCAGCCAACTAGCGGGAGTAACCTACGAGCAGTACTTC.

This chain links TRBV29-1 with TRBJ1-2; D possibly corresponds to TRBD1 (6 bases). The V and J ends lost 3 bases and 4 bases respectively, with 6 bases between them. CDR3 length: 11 amino acids. Per germline, CDR1 SQVTM and CDR2 ANQGSEA. The CDR3, as DNA: TGCAGCGTTGACAGGGGCTATGGCTACACCTTC. It encodes CSVDRGYGYTF.

V usage is TRBV7-2 and J usage is TRBJ1-2, with 7 bases identical to TRBD1. Per the germline V gene, CDR1 is SGHTA and CDR2 is FQGNSA. V lost 4 bases, J lost 5 bases, and 7 bases stayed unmatched. This CDR3 spans 14 amino acids. This CDR3 reads CASSSSGTAYGYTF. The CDR3 nucleotides read TGTGCCAGCAGCTCGTCCGGGACAGCATATGGCTACACCTTC. The full variable domain, completed using reference TRBV7-2 and TRBJ1-2, is GAGVSQSPSNKVTEKGKDVELRCDPISGHTALYWYRQSLGQGLEFLIYFQGNSAPDKSGLPSDRFSAERTGGSVSTLTIQRTQQEDSAVYLCASSSSGTAYGYTFGSGTRLTVV.

This chain joins TRBV4-1 and TRBJ1-1; 7 bases match TRBD1. Germline values: CDR1 MGHRA, CDR2 YSYEKL. The CDR3 has 18 amino acids. Losses at the gene ends were 3 bases for V and 4 bases for J; bases not matched to a gene: 17. The CDR3 nucleotides read TGCGCCAGCAGCCACAGACCGGGACAGAAACAGCGGGGCACTGAAGCTTTCTTT. Its protein product is CASSHRPGQKQRGTEAFF.

In DNA, the CDR3 is TGTGCCAGTAGTAAACAGGTCCCCCCCTACGAGCAGTACTTC. Encoded protein: CASSKQVPPYEQYF. J is TRBJ2-7 and V is TRBV19; D is perhaps TRBD1 (5 bases). The CDR3 loop spans 14 amino acids. The germline V and J ends were trimmed by 4 bases and 2 bases, with 12 bases remaining between them. Germline CDR1 and CDR2: LNHDA and SQIVND (reference sequence).

The gene calls are TRBV12-5 and TRBJ1-5; no reliable D call. Germline CDR1 is LGHNT and CDR2 is FRNRAP. The ends were cut back, 2 bases at V and 7 bases at J, with 12 bases in the middle. The CDR3 has 14 amino acids. DNA for the CDR3: TGTGCTAGTGGTTTGATCCAGCGGAGGCAGCCCCAGCATTTT. This translates into CASGLIQRRQPQHF.

The chain couples TRBV5-1 to TRBJ1-2, with D tentatively TRBD1 (5 bases). V lost 0 bases, J lost 8 bases, and 20 bases lay in between. The CDR3 consists of 16 residues. Germline CDR1 reads SGHRS; CDR2 reads YFSETQ. CDR3 coding DNA: TGCGCCAGCAGCTTGGGAGGGACCCCGAAAAGGAGGGGCTACACCTTC. This gives the protein CASSLGGTPKRRGYTF. Looking up the rest from reference TRBV5-1 and TRBJ1-2 gives the full variable domain: KAGVTQTPRYLIKTRGQQVTLSCSPISGHRSVSWYQQTPGQGLQFLFEYFSETQRNKGNFPGRFSGRQFSNSRSEMNVSTLELGDSALYLCASSLGGTPKRRGYTFGSGTRLTVV.

In this sample, this clone turned up once. The V call is TRBV19, the J call TRBJ2-3; D tentatively fits TRBD1 or TRBD2 (5 bases each). CDR3 length equals 13 residues. From germline, CDR1 is LNHDA and CDR2 SQIVND (reference sequence). Deletions cut 1 base from V and 5 bases from J, with 7 bases between. The CDR3 reads CASSIGDGDTQYF. The CDR3 bases are TGTGCCAGTAGTATAGGGGACGGAGATACGCAGTATTTT.

CDR3 region: CASSDSRTGGTDTQYF. In nucleotides, the CDR3 is TGTGCCAGCAGTGATTCTCGGACAGGGGGCACAGATACGCAGTATTTT. V gene TRBV25-1 combines with J gene TRBJ2-3; 9 positions agree with TRBD1. This CDR3 has 16 residues. Unmatched junction bases numbered 5, after V lost 3 bases and J lost 1 base. The germline V gene encodes CDR1 MGHDK and CDR2 SYGVNS.

The rearrangement links TRBV30 to TRBJ2-5; D not resolved. The V and J ends lost 1 base and 5 bases respectively, with 8 bases between them. Germline V CDR1 and CDR2: GTSNPN, SVGIG (reference sequence). The CDR3 is 12 amino acids. CDR3 DNA sequence: TGTGCCTGGAGTGGTCCTGGGGAGACCCAGTACTTC. Translating gives CAWSGPGETQYF.

The V and J genes are TRBV7-8 and TRBJ2-3, with TRBD2 identical over 9 bases. The CDR3 has 15 residues. With V trimmed by 5 bases and J by 4 bases, 7 bases remained unmatched. Germline values: CDR1 SGHVS, CDR2 FQNEAQ. The CDR3 protein is CASSTSGLASDTQYF. The CDR3 region has the DNA TGTGCCAGCAGCACCTCTGGACTAGCGTCAGATACGCAGTATTTT.

CDR3 nucleotides: TGTGCCAGCAGCACTATCGGGACAGGGGAAAGCCGGTTCTTC. Protein: CASSTIGTGESRFF. The V call is TRBV28, the J call TRBJ2-1, with 10 bases identical to TRBD1. The germline V gene has CDR1 MDHEN and CDR2 SYDVKM. Unmatched junction bases numbered 14, after V lost 6 bases and J lost 15 bases. This CDR3 comprises 14 residues.

The chain couples TRBV18 to TRBJ1-2, with TRBD1 identical over 7 bases. The CDR3 length is 13 residues. Germline V gene lookup returns CDR1 KGHSH and CDR2 LQKENI. Germline trimming cut 5 bases from V and 8 bases from J; bases unmatched to any gene: 8. CDR3 sequence: CASSTGQSGGYTF. CDR3 nucleotide sequence: TGTGCCAGCTCAACGGGACAGTCGGGAGGCTACACCTTC.